This entry describes one TCR beta chain. The antigen is not known. The data were taken from a study of cytomegalovirus exposure and HLA in healthy donors. General observations from the study: Reported performance of the classifier showed diagnosis of cytomegalovirus status with high specificity and sensitivity. Across all donors, roughly uniform sequencing depth was an assumption of the presence/absence analyses.

Primers: 60 Vbeta forward and 13 Jbeta reverse. Assay used: immunoSEQ multiplex PCR; TCRdb lists only in-frame clones, some missing. The ten most abundant clones cover 0.59% of a sample with approximately 110,000 clones. Participants comprised healthy donors of bone marrow. The clonotype originates from a middle-aged man in good health and CMV-seronegative. Sequencing input: PBMCs.

CDR3: CASSLHREPYEQYF. The CDR3 region has the DNA TGTGCCAGCAGCCTCCACAGGGAACCCTACGAGCAGTACTTC. The V call is TRBV14, the J call TRBJ2-7; TRBD1 might be the D (6 bases). The germline V and J ends were trimmed by 4 bases and 2 bases, with 12 bases remaining between them. The germline CDR1 and CDR2 sequences are SGHDN and FVKESK. The CDR3 sequence is 14 residues long.